What follows are 3 T cell receptor beta chains derived from one specimen sequenced in a study of CD8 T cells in Susac syndrome (dated 2019 in TCRdb). The protocol used for the library was the immunoSEQ multiplex PCR assay. RNA was extracted using the RNeasy kit, and about 0.5 to 1 ug of the RNA was reverse transcribed with random hexamers. Using fastp at Q25 and MiXCR, TCRdb reprocessed the public reads and kept productive beta chains. Rows matching on CDR3 protein sequence are summarized as one entry with the most common DNA and genes. Counted in this sample were over 350,000 distinct CDR3 sequences; around 85% of them appeared once. About 0.12% of the sample belongs to the ten largest clones. Input material: CD8+ T cells from PBMCs. These receptors originate from a human donor with multiple sclerosis.

This chain links TRBV7-6 with TRBJ1-6; D call uncertain. This CDR3 is 11 amino acids long. Between the trimmed V and J ends, which lost 4 bases and 10 bases, there was a span of 5 bases. Germline values: CDR1 SGHVS, CDR2 FNYEAQ. CDR3 in amino acids: CASSSGSPLHF. CDR3 DNA: TGTGCCAGCAGCTCTGGGTCACCCCTCCACTTT.

The chain couples TRBV4-1 to TRBJ2-1, with TRBD1 matching over 9 bases. The CDR3 contains 13 residues. The germline CDR1 and CDR2 sequences are MGHRA and YSYEKL. V lost 5 bases to trimming and J lost 6 bases; unmatched junction nucleotides: 2. The CDR3 coding sequence is TGCGCCAGCAGCTGGGGACAGGGCAATGAGCAGTTCTTC. Its translation: CASSWGQGNEQFF.

The V call is TRBV27, the J call TRBJ2-7, with a weak D call TRBD2 (6 bases). Germline V lookup: CDR1 MNHEY, CDR2 SMNVEV (reference sequence). This CDR3 region has 14 residues. Trimming left V 2 bases short and J 1 base short, with 9 bases between. CDR3 amino acids: CASSLGTESYEQYF. In DNA, the CDR3 is TGTGCCAGCAGTTTAGGGACTGAGTCCTACGAGCAGTACTTC.